This entry describes one T cell receptor (beta chain). Its antigen is not known. V shed 3 bases and J shed 2 bases, with 12 bases lying between them. The CDR3 contains 15 residues. The germline V gene encodes CDR1 SGDLS and CDR2 YYNGEE. Generated by immunoSEQ multiplex PCR, the TCRdb table keeps only in-frame clones and is missing some. Among about 410,000 clones listed, 92% were seen once. This record belongs to a study of Ad26.COV2.S vaccination and SARS-CoV-2 variants. About the study: Each vaccinee took Ad26.COV2.S intramuscularly, once or twice 56 days apart. Study-level findings and limits: Quantification of TCR breadth and depth may have yielded underestimates of total T cell responses. Measurement of non-spike TCR breadth gave similar results in vaccine and placebo recipients.

As to treatment: roughly 20 received Ad26.COV2.S at low or high dose, single or two shots; about 5 received placebo; per-sample allocation not given. It was on day 63 after the first vaccine or placebo injection that samples were taken. The chain is built from TRBV9 and TRBJ1-3, with D possibly matching TRBD1 (6 bases). The sequence was obtained from a person aged 18-60 years who received the Ad26.COV2.S COVID-19 vaccine or a placebo. Source: peripheral blood, taken in a trial of Ad26.COV2.S vaccine versus placebo. CDR3 region: CASSDTGNPGNTIYF. In DNA form, the CDR3 reads TGTGCCAGCAGCGATACAGGGAACCCTGGAAACACCATATATTTT.